These T cell receptor beta chains were read from a single sample in a study of brain T cells in children with intractable seizures. Measured with immunoSEQ multiplex PCR; TCRdb has only the in-frame clones, and not every one. Altogether under 400,000 clones are present, about 93% being singletons, with the ten largest covering about 6%. Sequencing used peripheral blood, obtained less than 6 months after surgery. The source is a boy under two years old with tuberous sclerosis and intractable seizures. Both conserved end residues are part of each CDR3. The D gene is left open where the match is weak. Where a row states a size, it is once, few, many or the class of an expanded clone; other rows omit it.

D	size	V	J	DNA	CDR3
TRBD1	-	TRBV19	TRBJ1-2	TGTGCCAGTAACCGACAGGGGGCTGGATATGGCTACACCTTC	CASNRQGAGYGYTF
TRBD1	-	TRBV7-9	TRBJ2-7	TGTGCCAGCAGCTGGGACAGGGGGTCCGGCGAGCAGTACTTC	CASSWDRGSGEQYF
-	-	TRBV6-4	TRBJ2-7	TGTGCCAGCAGTGACTCAAGGGGGTTCACCTACGAGCAGTACTTC	CASSDSRGFTYEQYF
-	-	TRBV7-3	TRBJ2-5	TGTGCCAGCAGCTTAAGCCTAGGAGAGACCCAGTACTTC	CASSLSLGETQYF
-	-	TRBV11-3	TRBJ1-1	TGTGCCAGCAGCTTAAAGGGTGAATTTTCTGAAGCTTTCTTT	CASSLKGEFSEAFF
TRBD2	-	TRBV27	TRBJ2-1	TGTGCCAGCCGTCCCGGGACTAGCTACAGGGATGAGCAGTTCTTC	CASRPGTSYRDEQFF
-	-	TRBV30	TRBJ1-2	TGTGCCTGGAGTACCAGAAGGGGTGGCTACACCTTC	CAWSTRRGGYTF
-	-	TRBV19	TRBJ2-1	TGTGCCAGTAGTACCAGGGGTGGCAATGAGCAGTTCTTC	CASSTRGGNEQFF
TRBD1	-	TRBV19	TRBJ2-1	TGTGCCAGTAGTAGCTTGGGACAGTCATTCTCCTACAATGAGCAGTTCTTC	CASSSLGQSFSYNEQFF
-	-	TRBV7-9	TRBJ2-3	TGTGCCAGCAGCTTAGCCGGTGGGATAGATACGCAGTATTTT	CASSLAGGIDTQYF
-	once	TRBV19	TRBJ1-1	TGTGCCAGTAGGGAGGGCGACACTGAAGCTTTCTTT	CASREGDTEAFF
TRBD1	-	TRBV19	TRBJ2-3	TGTGCCAGTAGTACAAGACAGGGAGCAGATACGCAGTATTTT	CASSTRQGADTQYF
-	-	TRBV30	TRBJ1-2	TGTGCCTGGAGGGGGCGTGGTGGGTATGGCTACACCTTC	CAWRGRGGYGYTF
-	-	TRBV11-2	TRBJ1-4	TGTGCCAGCAGCCAGGACAGTTTTGGTGAAAAACTGTTTTTT	CASSQDSFGEKLFF
-	-	TRBV24-1	TRBJ2-1	TGTGCCACCAGTGAGCGGGGGACACCCGGGGGAAATGAGCAGTTCTTC	CATSERGTPGGNEQFF
-	-	TRBV7-9	TRBJ1-2	TGTGCCAGCAGCTTAGCGGGCAAAGGAGATGGCTACACCTTC	CASSLAGKGDGYTF
TRBD1	-	TRBV5-4	TRBJ2-7	TGTGCCAGCAGACGACAGGGGTTAAACGAGCAGTACTTC	CASRRQGLNEQYF
-	-	TRBV15	TRBJ2-1	TGTGCCACCAGCAGAGGGGGGGTGAGCTCCTACAATGAGCAGTTCTTC	CATSRGGVSSYNEQFF
-	-	TRBV7-9	TRBJ1-1	TGTGCCAGCAGCTACGAGTGGGGACTGGGGGGCGTGAACACTGAAGCTTTCTTT	CASSYEWGLGGVNTEAFF
-	-	TRBV28	TRBJ1-3	TGTGCCAGCAGCCCACAGTTTCCCGGAAACACCATATATTTT	CASSPQFPGNTIYF
TRBD2	-	TRBV10-3	TRBJ2-1	TGTGCCATCAGTGAGGATAGCGGGAGGGCCTTCAATGAGCAGTTCTTC	CAISEDSGRAFNEQFF
-	-	TRBV7-2	TRBJ2-7	TGTGCCAGCAGCTTAGCGGGACGGTACGAGCAGTACTTC	CASSLAGRYEQYF
-	-	TRBV29-1	TRBJ1-2	TGCAGCGTTGAAGATCCTATCGATGGCTACACCTTC	CSVEDPIDGYTF
TRBD2	-	TRBV9	TRBJ2-2	TGTGCCAGCAGCGTCGGGACTAGCGGACCCTACACCGGGGAGCTGTTTTTT	CASSVGTSGPYTGELFF
TRBD1	-	TRBV28	TRBJ1-2	TGTGCCAGCAGTCCCCCGGGACAGAACTATGGCTACACCTTC	CASSPPGQNYGYTF
-	-	TRBV18	TRBJ1-6	TGTGCCAGCTCACCAGCAGGGGTTTCACCCCTCCACTTT	CASSPAGVSPLHF
-	-	TRBV7-9	TRBJ1-2	TGTGCCAGCAGCTTAGAAGTCGTAGCTTCCTATGGCTACACCTTC	CASSLEVVASYGYTF
-	once	TRBV4-1	TRBJ2-3	TGCGCCAGCAGCCAAGATGGGGACCGCAGCACAGATACGCAGTATTTT	CASSQDGDRSTDTQYF
TRBD1	-	TRBV6-1	TRBJ1-5	TGTGCCAGCAGTGACCGGACAGGGGGACCTCAGCCCCAGCATTTT	CASSDRTGGPQPQHF
-	once	TRBV4-1	TRBJ2-2	TGCGCCAGCAGCCCTCGTGATGAGCCTCTCGACACCGGGGAGCTGTTTTTT	CASSPRDEPLDTGELFF
-	-	TRBV5-6	TRBJ2-5	TGTGCCAGCAGCTTGTACTTGGGGGGAGAGACCCAGTACTTC	CASSLYLGGETQYF
-	-	TRBV6-6	TRBJ1-2	TGTGCCAGCAGCCGACTTCCTGTCTGGCACCGCTACCATTATGGCTACACCTTC	CASSRLPVWHRYHYGYTF
-	-	TRBV28	TRBJ1-2	TGTGCCAGCAGTTTAATGGAGTACAGGGTGGGCTATGGCTACACCTTC	CASSLMEYRVGYGYTF
-	-	TRBV6-5	TRBJ1-1	TGTGCCAGCAGTTACACCGGGACTATGAACACTGAAGCTTTCTTT	CASSYTGTMNTEAFF
TRBD2	-	TRBV10-3	TRBJ2-5	TGTGCCATCAGTGCCGGGCGGGGGACCCAAGAGACCCAGTACTTC	CAISAGRGTQETQYF